This T cell receptor (beta chain) was obtained from a study of T cells in narcolepsy. A note on this clone: Its antigen is not identified.

The protocol was immunoSEQ multiplex PCR, while the TCRdb copy is restricted to in-frame clones and leaves out a portion. The data hold over 10,000 clones, with about 89% observed a single time. The V segment lost 8 bases and the J segment 5 bases; nucleotides outside the gene matches: 6. The CDR3 loop spans 12 amino acids. Overall study findings and caveats: Blood of same and different patients, but not healthy controls, reportedly held recurring autoreactive clonotypes.

The source is a human donor with narcolepsy. The sequencing sample was made of CD45RA- memory CD4+ T cells from PBMCs. V and J are TRBV5-3 and TRBJ1-1; TRBD1 agrees at 7 bases. TRBV5-3 carries the ORF label, with uncertain function. CDR3 bases: TGTGCCAGCTTGGACAGGCTGACTGAAGCTTTCTTT. The encoded protein is CASLDRLTEAFF.